These 13 T cell receptor beta chains came from one sample sequenced in a study of blood T cell repertoires in COVID-19. Generated by immunoSEQ multiplex PCR, the TCRdb table keeps only in-frame clones and is missing some. The sample records more than 70,000 clones, 82% being singletons. The sample was peripheral blood. The receptors come from a woman aged 70-85 years with acute or convalescent COVID-19.

The rearrangement links TRBV7-9 to TRBJ2-1; D is possibly TRBD2 (5 bases). The CDR3 consists of 13 residues. The V gene's germline CDR1 is SEHNR and CDR2 FQNEAQ (reference sequence). Trimming took 7 bases from V and 8 from J, leaving 15 bases between them. The DNA for the CDR3 is TGTGCCAGCAACCTGCTCCTAGCCGATGAGCAGTTCTTC. Protein: CASNLLLADEQFF.

The gene calls are TRBV2 and TRBJ2-1; 11 bases map to TRBD2. Germline CDR1 and CDR2: SNHLY and FYNNEI. V gave up 5 bases and J gave up 4 bases; unmatched junction bases: 13. The CDR3 runs to 18 residues. DNA for the CDR3: TGTGCCAGCAGTCCCCGACTAGCGGGATCTTTAAGGTACAATGAGCAGTTCTTC. This sequence encodes CASSPRLAGSLRYNEQFF.

The rearrangement links TRBV27 to TRBJ1-6, with 8 positions matching TRBD1. J lost 10 bases, V lost 5 bases, and 7 bases had no gene match. Germline CDR1 and CDR2: MNHEY and SMNVEV (reference sequence). This CDR3 is 14 amino acids long. CDR3 region: CASSGRGQGSPLHF. In DNA form, the CDR3 reads TGTGCCAGCAGTGGCAGGGGGCAAGGATCACCCCTCCACTTT.

The chain uses TRBV19 and TRBJ1-2, with TRBD1 identical over 7 bases. V lost 6 bases and J lost 4; bases outside the gene matches: 5. The CDR3 spans 13 residues. CDR1 is LNHDA and CDR2 is SQIVND in the germline V gene (reference sequence). In DNA form, the CDR3 reads TGTGCCAGTAGCAAGACAGGGCTCTATGGCTACACCTTC. This gives the protein CASSKTGLYGYTF. Using reference TRBV19 and TRBJ1-2 for the parts outside the CDR3, the full variable domain is DGGITQSPKYLFRKEGQNVTLSCEQNLNHDAMYWYRQDPGQGLRLIYYSQIVNDFQKGDIAEGYSVSREKKESFPLTVTSAQKNPTAFYLCASSKTGLYGYTFGSGTRLTVV.

The gene calls are TRBV7-6 and TRBJ2-1; 10 bases match TRBD2. Germline lookup yields CDR1 SGHVS and CDR2 FNYEAQ. The J segment lost 4 bases and the V segment lost 2 bases, leaving 11 bases of the junction unmatched. The CDR3 is 18 amino acids. As DNA, the CDR3 is TGTGCCAGCAGCTTAAATGGCGAGGGACTAGCGCCTTACAATGAGCAGTTCTTC. Encoded protein: CASSLNGEGLAPYNEQFF. Filled out from reference TRBV7-6 and TRBJ2-1, the complete variable domain reads GAGVSQSPRYKVTKRGQDVALRCDPISGHVSLYWYRQALGQGPEFLTYFNYEAQQDKSGLPNDRFSAERPEGSISTLTIQRTEQRDSAMYRCASSLNGEGLAPYNEQFFGPGTRLTVL.

This sequence joins TRBV19 and TRBJ2-3; a weak D match, TRBD1 (5 bases). The CDR3 totals 16 residues. Germline V gene data show CDR1 as LNHDA and CDR2 as SQIVND (reference sequence). V lost 3 bases, J lost 3 bases, and 16 bases lay in between. As DNA, the CDR3 is TGTGCCAGTAGTATCTATCCCGCGACAGTAACAGATACGCAGTATTTT. It translates to CASSIYPATVTDTQYF.

The chain uses TRBV27 and TRBJ2-1; tentative D call: TRBD2 (5 bases). Germline V gene lookup returns CDR1 MNHEY and CDR2 SMNVEV (reference sequence). V gave up 3 bases and J gave up 1 base, with 13 bases separating them. The CDR3 spans 16 residues. The CDR3 sequence: CASSFGRVKSYNEQFF. CDR3 bases: TGTGCCAGCAGTTTTGGGCGGGTTAAATCCTACAATGAGCAGTTCTTC.

The chain joins TRBV7-3 to TRBJ2-1, with 9 bases identical to TRBD2. The V gene's germline CDR1 is SGHTA and CDR2 FQGTGA. The CDR3 is made up of 15 amino acids. V lost 5 bases, J lost 2 bases, and 4 bases stayed unmatched. In nucleotides, the CDR3 is TGTGCCAGCAGCCGTAGCGGGAGCCCCTACAATGAGCAGTTCTTC. Its protein product is CASSRSGSPYNEQFF.

The chain uses TRBV21-1 and TRBJ2-5; the DNA was not compared with TRBD2, the D call given in the table. TRBV21-1 is shown as a pseudogene. CDR3 length equals 13 residues. DNA for the CDR3: TGTGCCAGCAGCACAAAACCCGGGGAGACCCAGTACTTC. Translating gives CASSTKPGETQYF.

This sequence joins TRBV4-2 and TRBJ2-3; TRBD2 matches 13 bases. This CDR3 comprises 20 residues. The germline V gene encodes CDR1 LGHNA and CDR2 YNFKEQ. Losses at the gene ends were 0 bases for V and 2 bases for J; bases not matched to a gene: 11. The CDR3 region is CASSQEGLAGVVRITDTQYF. CDR3 sequence (DNA): TGTGCCAGCAGCCAAGAAGGACTAGCGGGAGTTGTTCGGATCACAGATACGCAGTATTTT.

The chain recombines TRBV12-3 or TRBV12-4 with TRBJ1-1; 8 bases are a match to TRBD1. This CDR3 is 13 amino acids long. V shed 6 bases and J 7 bases; nucleotides not matched to a gene: 7. In DNA form, the CDR3 reads TGTGCCAGCAGCCTGGGACAGGCAGTTGAAGCTTTCTTT. Its protein is CASSLGQAVEAFF.

The gene calls are TRBV19 and TRBJ1-5, with 8 nucleotides matching TRBD1. The CDR3 is 15 residues long. CDR1 is LNHDA and CDR2 is SQIVND in the germline V gene (reference sequence). V was pared by 5 bases and J by 4 bases, with 7 bases of the junction left unmatched. Here the CDR3 reads CASSSQGVVNQPQHF. The CDR3 nucleotides read TGTGCCAGTAGTTCACAGGGGGTAGTGAATCAGCCCCAGCATTTT.

The chain couples TRBV6-5 to TRBJ2-5, with 11 nucleotides matching TRBD2. Trimming at V came to 6 bases and at J to 5 bases, leaving 8 bases not matched to a gene. This CDR3 has 15 amino acids. Germline V gene sequence: CDR1 MNHEY, CDR2 SVGAGI. The CDR3 region is CASRKLAGGRETQYF. The DNA for the CDR3 is TGTGCCAGCAGAAAATTAGCGGGAGGGCGCGAGACCCAGTACTTC.